The entry below gives a single T cell receptor beta chain sequence along with its context. Its antigen is unidentified. The record originates from a study of identical twins. Study observations and caveats: Models predicted too little out-of-frame TCR alpha sharing in monozygotic twins.

Trimming shortened V by 2 bases and J by 1 base, and 5 bases separated the two germline ends. The CDR3 totals 13 residues. Germline CDR1 SGDLS, CDR2 YYNGEE. TCRdb analysed the 5' RACE reads with MiXCR anew, one entry per CDR3 protein. The repertoire holds hundreds of thousands of distinct CDR3 sequences, with more than 20% as singletons. This same sample was also taken into another study, of T cells expressing NK-cell markers.

Sequenced sample: CD4+ T cells sorted from blood. The V and J genes are TRBV9 and TRBJ2-3; D call uncertain. The TCR was taken from a woman aged 18-30 years in good health. The CDR3 is CASSVLGTDTQYF. In DNA form, the CDR3 reads TGTGCCAGCAGCGTGTTGGGCACAGATACGCAGTATTTT.